This TCR beta chain was obtained from a study of OX40 agonist ivuxolimab in advanced cancers. The CDR3 runs to 14 residues. Germline-derived CDR1 and CDR2 are SEHNR and FQNEAQ (reference sequence). Trimming left V 4 bases short and J 10 bases short, with 17 bases between. Overall study findings and caveats: Doses of 0.1 to 3.0 mg/kg were accompanied by clonal expansion of CD4+ and CD8+ blood T cells by week 6.

Details on this clone: Antigen: not known.

Here immunoSEQ multiplex PCR was the method, and the copy in TCRdb shows in-frame clones only, minus some. The top ten hold 20% to 30% of the sample, which has around 61,000 clones, approximately 90% seen once. This specimen consisted of CD4+ or CD8+ T cells sorted from blood, obtained in a trial of the OX40 agonist ivuxolimab. The receptor was isolated from an adult with an advanced solid tumor such as melanoma, head and neck, liver or kidney cancer. V usage is TRBV7-9 and J usage is TRBJ2-1; perhaps D is TRBD1 or TRBD2 (5 bases each). The DNA for the CDR3 is TGTGCCAGCAGCTCCCCTATGGGACCCAGCGAGCAGTTCTTC. Protein product: CASSSPMGPSEQFF.